This record concerns one T cell receptor beta chain sequence. In germline, CDR1 is LNHDA, CDR2 SQIVND (reference sequence). The V end lost 9 bases, the J end lost 6 bases, and 8 bases lay between the germline ends. This CDR3 spans 10 amino acids. Repertoires were generated with immunoSEQ multiplex PCR, while TCRdb's copy carries only in-frame clones and drops some. This sample yields some 240,000 clones, of which about 87% are seen a single time; roughly 10% belongs to the top ten. The data were obtained in a study of blood T cell repertoires in COVID-19. Turning to the study itself: Acute and convalescent COVID-19 samples came from the United States, Italy and Spain.

This receptor was taken from a woman in her sixties or seventies with COVID-19, enrolled during active disease. J is TRBJ1-2 and V is TRBV19, with D possibly matching TRBD1 (6 bases). The sequenced sample was peripheral blood. CDR3 nucleotide sequence: TGTGCCAGCACAGGGAATGGCTACACCTTC. It is translated as CASTGNGYTF.